This TCR beta chain derives from a study of Ad26.COV2.S vaccination and SARS-CoV-2 variants. Method: immunoSEQ multiplex PCR; TCRdb's copy keeps in-frame clones and lacks some. The data show roughly 380,000 clones, roughly 84% seen once. Treatment in this sample: 19 received Ad26.COV2.S at low or high dose, single or two shots; about five received placebo; per-sample allocation not given. Samples came from day 63 after the first vaccine or placebo injection. Specimen: peripheral blood, collected in a trial of Ad26.COV2.S vaccine versus placebo. The receptor was isolated from a person aged 18-65 years who received the Ad26.COV2.S COVID-19 vaccine or a placebo.

The DNA of the CDR3 is TGTGCCAGCACCCCACAGGGGCGCTATGGCTACACCTTC. Its protein product is CASTPQGRYGYTF. The chain couples TRBV12-3 or TRBV12-4 to TRBJ1-2; TRBD1 aligns across 7 bases. V dropped 7 bases and J dropped 4; count of bases not matched to a gene: 6. The CDR3 is made up of 13 amino acids.